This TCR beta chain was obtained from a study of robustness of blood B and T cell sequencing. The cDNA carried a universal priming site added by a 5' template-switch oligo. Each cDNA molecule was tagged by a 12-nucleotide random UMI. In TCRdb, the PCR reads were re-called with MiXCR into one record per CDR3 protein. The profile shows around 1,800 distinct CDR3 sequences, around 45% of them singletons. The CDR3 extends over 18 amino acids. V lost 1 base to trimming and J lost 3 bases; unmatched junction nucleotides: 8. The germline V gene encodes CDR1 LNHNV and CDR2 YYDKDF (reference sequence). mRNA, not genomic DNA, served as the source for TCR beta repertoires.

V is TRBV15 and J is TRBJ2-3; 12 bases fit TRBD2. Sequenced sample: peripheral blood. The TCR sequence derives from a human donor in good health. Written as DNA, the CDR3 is TGTGCCACCAGCAGAGGGGCTAGCGGGGGGGGCCTTACAGATACGCAGTATTTT. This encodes CATSRGASGGGLTDTQYF.